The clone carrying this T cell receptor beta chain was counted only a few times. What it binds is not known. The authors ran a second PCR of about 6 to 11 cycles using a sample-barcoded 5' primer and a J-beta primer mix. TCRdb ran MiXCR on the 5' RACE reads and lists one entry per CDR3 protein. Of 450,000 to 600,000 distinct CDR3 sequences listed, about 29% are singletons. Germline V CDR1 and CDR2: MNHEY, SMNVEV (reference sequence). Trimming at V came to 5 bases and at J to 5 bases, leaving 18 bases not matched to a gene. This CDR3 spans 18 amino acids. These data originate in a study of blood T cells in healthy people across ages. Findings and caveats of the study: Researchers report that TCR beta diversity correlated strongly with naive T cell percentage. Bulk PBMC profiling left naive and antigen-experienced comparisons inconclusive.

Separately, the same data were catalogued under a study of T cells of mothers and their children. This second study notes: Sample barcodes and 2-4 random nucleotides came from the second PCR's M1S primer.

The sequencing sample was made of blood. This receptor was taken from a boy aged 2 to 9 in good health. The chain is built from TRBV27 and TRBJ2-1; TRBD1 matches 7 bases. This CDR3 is CASSHKPPDRVGHNEQFF. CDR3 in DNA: TGTGCCAGCAGTCACAAGCCCCCCGACAGGGTAGGGCACAATGAGCAGTTCTTC.